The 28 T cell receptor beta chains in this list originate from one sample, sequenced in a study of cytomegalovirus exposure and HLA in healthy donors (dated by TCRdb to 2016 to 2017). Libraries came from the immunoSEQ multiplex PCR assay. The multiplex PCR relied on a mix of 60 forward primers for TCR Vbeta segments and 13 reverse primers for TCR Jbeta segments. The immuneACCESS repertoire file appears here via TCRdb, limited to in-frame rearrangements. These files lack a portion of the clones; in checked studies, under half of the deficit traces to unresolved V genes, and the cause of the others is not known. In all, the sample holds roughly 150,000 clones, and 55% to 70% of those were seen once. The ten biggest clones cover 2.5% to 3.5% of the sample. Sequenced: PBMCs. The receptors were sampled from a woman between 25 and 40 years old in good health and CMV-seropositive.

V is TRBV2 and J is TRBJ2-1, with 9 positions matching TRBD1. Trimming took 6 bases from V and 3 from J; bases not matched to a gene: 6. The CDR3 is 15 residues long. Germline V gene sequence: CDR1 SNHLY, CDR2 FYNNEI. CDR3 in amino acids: CASRGRDRVYNEQFF. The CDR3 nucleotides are TGTGCCAGCAGGGGTCGGGACAGGGTCTACAATGAGCAGTTCTTC.

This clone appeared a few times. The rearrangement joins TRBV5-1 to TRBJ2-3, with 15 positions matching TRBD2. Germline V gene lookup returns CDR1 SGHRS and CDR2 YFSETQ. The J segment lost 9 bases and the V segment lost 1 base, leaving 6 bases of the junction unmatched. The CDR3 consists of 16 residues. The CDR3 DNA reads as TGCGCCAGCAGCTTGAGTGAGGGACTAGCGGGAGGAACGCAGTATTTT. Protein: CASSLSEGLAGGTQYF.

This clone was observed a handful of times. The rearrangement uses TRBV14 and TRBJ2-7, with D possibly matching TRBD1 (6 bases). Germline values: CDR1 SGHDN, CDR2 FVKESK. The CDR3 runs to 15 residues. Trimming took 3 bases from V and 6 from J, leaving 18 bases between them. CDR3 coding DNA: TGTGCCAGCAGCCACCTAGACAGGAGAGGCGTCGAGCAGTACTTC. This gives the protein CASSHLDRRGVEQYF.

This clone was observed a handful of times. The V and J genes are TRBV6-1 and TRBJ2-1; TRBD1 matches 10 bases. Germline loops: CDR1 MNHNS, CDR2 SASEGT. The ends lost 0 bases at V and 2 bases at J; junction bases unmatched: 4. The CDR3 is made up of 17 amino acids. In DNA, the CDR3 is TGTGCCAGCAGTGAAGCGCTGGGACAGGGGACCTACAATGAGCAGTTCTTC. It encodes CASSEALGQGTYNEQFF.

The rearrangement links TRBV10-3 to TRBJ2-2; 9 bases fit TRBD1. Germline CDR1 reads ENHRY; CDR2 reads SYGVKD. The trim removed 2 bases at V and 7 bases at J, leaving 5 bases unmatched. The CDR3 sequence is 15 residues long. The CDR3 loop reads CAISERTGEFGELFF. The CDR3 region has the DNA TGTGCCATCAGTGAGAGGACAGGGGAGTTCGGGGAGCTGTTTTTT.

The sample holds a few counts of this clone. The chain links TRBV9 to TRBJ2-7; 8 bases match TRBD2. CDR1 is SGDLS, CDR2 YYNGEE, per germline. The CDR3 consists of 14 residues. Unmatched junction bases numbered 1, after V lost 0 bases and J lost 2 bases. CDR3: CASSVAAGAYEQYF. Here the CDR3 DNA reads TGTGCCAGCAGCGTAGCAGCGGGGGCCTACGAGCAGTACTTC.

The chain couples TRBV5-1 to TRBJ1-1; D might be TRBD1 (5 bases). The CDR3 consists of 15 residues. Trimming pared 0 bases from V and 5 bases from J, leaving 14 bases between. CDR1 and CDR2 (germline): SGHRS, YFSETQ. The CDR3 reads CASSLAVGARTEAFF. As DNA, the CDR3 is TGCGCCAGCAGCTTGGCTGTAGGGGCGCGGACTGAAGCTTTCTTT. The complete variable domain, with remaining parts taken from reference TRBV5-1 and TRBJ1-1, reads KAGVTQTPRYLIKTRGQQVTLSCSPISGHRSVSWYQQTPGQGLQFLFEYFSETQRNKGNFPGRFSGRQFSNSRSEMNVSTLELGDSALYLCASSLAVGARTEAFFGQGTRLTVV.

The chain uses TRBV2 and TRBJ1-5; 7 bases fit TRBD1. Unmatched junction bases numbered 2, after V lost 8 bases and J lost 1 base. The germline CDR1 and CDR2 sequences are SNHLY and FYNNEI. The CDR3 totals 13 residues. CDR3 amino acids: CASLGQSNQPQHF. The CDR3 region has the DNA TGTGCCAGCTTGGGACAGAGCAATCAGCCCCAGCATTTT.

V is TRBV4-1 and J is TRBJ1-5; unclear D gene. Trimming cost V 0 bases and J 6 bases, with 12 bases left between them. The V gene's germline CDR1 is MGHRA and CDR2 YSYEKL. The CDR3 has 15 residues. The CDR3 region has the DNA TGCGCCAGCAGCCAAGACGTACCTCCGAGTCAGCCCCAGCATTTT. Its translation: CASSQDVPPSQPQHF.

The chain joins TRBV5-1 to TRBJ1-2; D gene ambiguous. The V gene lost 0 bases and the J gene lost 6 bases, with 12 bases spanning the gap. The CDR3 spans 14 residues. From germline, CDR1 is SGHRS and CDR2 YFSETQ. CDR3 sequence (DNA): TGCGCCAGCAGCTTGGACAGCCGTCAACATGGCTACACCTTC. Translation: CASSLDSRQHGYTF.

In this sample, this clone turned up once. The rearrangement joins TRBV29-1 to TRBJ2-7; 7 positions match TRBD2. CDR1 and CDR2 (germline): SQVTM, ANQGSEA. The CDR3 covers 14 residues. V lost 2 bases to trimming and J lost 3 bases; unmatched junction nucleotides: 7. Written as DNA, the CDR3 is TGCAGCGTTGAAATTGACACGGGAGGCTACGAGCAGTACTTC. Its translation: CSVEIDTGGYEQYF.

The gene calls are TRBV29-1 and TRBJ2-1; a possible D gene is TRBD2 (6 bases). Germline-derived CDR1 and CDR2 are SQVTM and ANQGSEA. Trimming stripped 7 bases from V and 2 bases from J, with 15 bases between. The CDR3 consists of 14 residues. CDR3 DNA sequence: TGCAGCGCCGCCACAACGGGGGCCTACAATGAGCAGTTCTTC. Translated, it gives CSAATTGAYNEQFF.

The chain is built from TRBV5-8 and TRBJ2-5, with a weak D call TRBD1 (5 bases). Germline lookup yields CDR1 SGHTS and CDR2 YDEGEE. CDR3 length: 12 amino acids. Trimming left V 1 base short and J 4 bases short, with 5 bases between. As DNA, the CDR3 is TGTGCCAGCAGCTTGCAGGGAGAGACCCAGTACTTC. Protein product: CASSLQGETQYF.

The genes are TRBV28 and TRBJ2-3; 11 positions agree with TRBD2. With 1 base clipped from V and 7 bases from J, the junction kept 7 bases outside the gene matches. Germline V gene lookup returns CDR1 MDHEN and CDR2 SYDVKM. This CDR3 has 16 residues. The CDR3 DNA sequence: TGTGCCAGCAGTTTATCTGGGCTAGCGGGGGGCCATACGCAGTATTTT. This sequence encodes CASSLSGLAGGHTQYF.

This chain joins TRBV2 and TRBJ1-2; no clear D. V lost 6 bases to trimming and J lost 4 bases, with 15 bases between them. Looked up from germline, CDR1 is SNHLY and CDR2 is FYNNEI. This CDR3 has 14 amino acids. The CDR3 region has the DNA TGTGCCAGCAGCGATGTGGGGAGCCGCTATGGCTACACCTTC. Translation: CASSDVGSRYGYTF.

CDR3 region: CASSLAVYEQYF. DNA of the CDR3: TGTGCCAGCAGCTTGGCTGTCTACGAGCAGTACTTC. V is TRBV5-8 and J is TRBJ2-7, with no clear D. There are 12 residues in the CDR3. Trimming stripped 0 bases from V and 3 bases from J, with 4 bases between. Germline-derived CDR1 and CDR2 are SGHTS and YDEGEE.

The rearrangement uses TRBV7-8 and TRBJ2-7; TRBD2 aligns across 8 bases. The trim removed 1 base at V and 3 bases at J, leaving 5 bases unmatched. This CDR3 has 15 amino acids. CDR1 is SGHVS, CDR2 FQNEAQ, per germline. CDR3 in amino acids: CASSLGGGGLYEQYF. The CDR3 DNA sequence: TGTGCCAGCAGCTTAGGTGGCGGGGGGCTCTACGAGCAGTACTTC.

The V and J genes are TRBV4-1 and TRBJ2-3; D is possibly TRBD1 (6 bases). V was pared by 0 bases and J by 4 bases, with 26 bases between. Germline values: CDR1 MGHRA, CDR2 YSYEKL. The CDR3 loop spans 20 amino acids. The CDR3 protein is CASSQEPIVAKTHRADTQYF. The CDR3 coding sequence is TGCGCCAGCAGCCAAGAGCCAATTGTAGCGAAAACTCACAGGGCAGATACGCAGTATTTT.

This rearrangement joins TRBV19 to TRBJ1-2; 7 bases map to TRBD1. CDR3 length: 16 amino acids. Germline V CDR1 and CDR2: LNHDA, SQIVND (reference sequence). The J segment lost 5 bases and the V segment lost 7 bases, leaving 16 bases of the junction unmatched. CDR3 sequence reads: CASTTGVGILLYGYTF. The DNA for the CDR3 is TGTGCCAGTACCACAGGGGTCGGAATACTCTTGTATGGCTACACCTTC.

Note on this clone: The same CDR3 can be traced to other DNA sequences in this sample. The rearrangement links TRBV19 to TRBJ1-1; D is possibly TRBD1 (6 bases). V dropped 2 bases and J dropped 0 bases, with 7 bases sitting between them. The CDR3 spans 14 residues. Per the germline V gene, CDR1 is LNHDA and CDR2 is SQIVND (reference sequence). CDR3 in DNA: TGTGCCAGTAGTATACAGGGGATGAACACTGAAGCTTTCTTT. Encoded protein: CASSIQGMNTEAFF.

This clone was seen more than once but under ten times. The chain's CDR3 is CASSRGGTSGVTKGSEQFF. DNA for the CDR3: TGTGCCAGCAGCAGAGGAGGGACTAGCGGGGTCACAAAGGGCAGTGAGCAGTTCTTC. The V gene is TRBV9, the J gene TRBJ2-1; TRBD2 aligns across 13 bases. The CDR3 covers 19 residues. The V gene end was trimmed by 4 bases and the J gene end by 9 bases; junction bases not matched to a gene: 19. Germline V lookup: CDR1 SGDLS, CDR2 YYNGEE.

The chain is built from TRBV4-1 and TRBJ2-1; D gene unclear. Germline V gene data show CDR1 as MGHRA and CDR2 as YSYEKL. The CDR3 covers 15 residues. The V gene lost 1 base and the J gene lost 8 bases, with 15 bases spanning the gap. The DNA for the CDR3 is TGCGCCAGCAGCCAAGTCTTTCCTCACTCTGATGAGCAGTTCTTC. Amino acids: CASSQVFPHSDEQFF.

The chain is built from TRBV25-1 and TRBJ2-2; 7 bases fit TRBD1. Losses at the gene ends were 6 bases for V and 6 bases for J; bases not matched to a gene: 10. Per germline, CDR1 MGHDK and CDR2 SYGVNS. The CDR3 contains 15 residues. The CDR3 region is CASSKWQGVSGELFF. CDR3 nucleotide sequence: TGTGCCAGCAGCAAGTGGCAGGGGGTCTCCGGGGAGCTGTTTTTT.

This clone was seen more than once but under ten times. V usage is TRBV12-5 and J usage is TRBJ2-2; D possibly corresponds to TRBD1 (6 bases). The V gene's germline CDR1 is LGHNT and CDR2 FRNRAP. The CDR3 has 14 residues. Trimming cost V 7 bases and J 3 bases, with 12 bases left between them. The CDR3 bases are TGTGCTAGTGCGCCAACAGGGTACACCGGGGAGCTGTTTTTT. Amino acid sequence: CASAPTGYTGELFF.

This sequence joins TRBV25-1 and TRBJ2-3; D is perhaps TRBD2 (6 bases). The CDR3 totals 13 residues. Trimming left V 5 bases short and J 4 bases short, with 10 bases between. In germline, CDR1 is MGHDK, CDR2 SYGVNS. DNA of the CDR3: TGTGCCAGCAGTTACTCGGGAGCAGATACGCAGTATTTT. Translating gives CASSYSGADTQYF.

The CDR3 sequence is CASSDARPGNRDTEAFF. CDR3 bases: TGTGCCAGCAGTGACGCTCGCCCGGGAAATAGAGACACTGAAGCTTTCTTT. The rearrangement uses TRBV6-4 and TRBJ1-1; D gene ambiguous. There are 17 residues in the CDR3. Trimming removed 2 bases at V and 3 bases at J, with 19 bases between. Looked up from germline, CDR1 is MRHNA and CDR2 is SNTAGT.

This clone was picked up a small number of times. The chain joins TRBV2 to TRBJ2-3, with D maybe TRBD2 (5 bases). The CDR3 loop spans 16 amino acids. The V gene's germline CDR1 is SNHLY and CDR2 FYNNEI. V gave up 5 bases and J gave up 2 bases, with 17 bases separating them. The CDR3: CASSSRGNPSTDTQYF. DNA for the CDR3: TGTGCCAGCAGTTCGAGAGGGAATCCCTCCACAGATACGCAGTATTTT.

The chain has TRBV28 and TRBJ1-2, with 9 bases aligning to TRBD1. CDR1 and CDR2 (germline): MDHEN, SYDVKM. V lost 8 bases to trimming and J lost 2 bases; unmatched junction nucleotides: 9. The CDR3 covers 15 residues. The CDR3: CASVLRTGANYGYTF. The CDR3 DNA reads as TGTGCCAGCGTGCTAAGGACAGGGGCCAACTATGGCTACACCTTC.